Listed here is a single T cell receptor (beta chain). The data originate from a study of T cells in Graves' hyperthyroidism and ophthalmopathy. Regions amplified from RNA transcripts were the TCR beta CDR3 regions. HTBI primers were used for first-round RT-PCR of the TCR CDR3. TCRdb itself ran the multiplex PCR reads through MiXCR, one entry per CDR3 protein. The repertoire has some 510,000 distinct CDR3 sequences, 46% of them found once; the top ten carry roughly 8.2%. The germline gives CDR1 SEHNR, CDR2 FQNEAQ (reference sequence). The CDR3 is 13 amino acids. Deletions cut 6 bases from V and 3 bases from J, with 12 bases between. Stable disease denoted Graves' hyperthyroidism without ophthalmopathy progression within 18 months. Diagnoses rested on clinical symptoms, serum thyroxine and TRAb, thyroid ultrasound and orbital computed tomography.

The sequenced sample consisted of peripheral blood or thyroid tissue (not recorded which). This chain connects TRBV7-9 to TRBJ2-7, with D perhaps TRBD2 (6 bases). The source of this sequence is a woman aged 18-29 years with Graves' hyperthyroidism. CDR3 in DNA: TGTGCCAGCAGTCTCCGGGACTTCTACGAGCAGTACTTC. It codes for CASSLRDFYEQYF.